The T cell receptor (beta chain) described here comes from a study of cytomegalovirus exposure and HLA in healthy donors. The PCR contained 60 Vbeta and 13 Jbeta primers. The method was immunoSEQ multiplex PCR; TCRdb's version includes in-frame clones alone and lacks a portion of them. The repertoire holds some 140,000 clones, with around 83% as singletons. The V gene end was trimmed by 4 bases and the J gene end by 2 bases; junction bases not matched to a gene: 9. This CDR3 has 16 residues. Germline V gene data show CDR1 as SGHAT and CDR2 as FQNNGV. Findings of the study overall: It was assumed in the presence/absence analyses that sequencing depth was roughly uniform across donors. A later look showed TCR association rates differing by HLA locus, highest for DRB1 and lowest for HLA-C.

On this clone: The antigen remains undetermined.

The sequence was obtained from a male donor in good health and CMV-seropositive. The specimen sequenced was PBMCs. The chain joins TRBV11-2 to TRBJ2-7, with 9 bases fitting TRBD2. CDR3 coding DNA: TGTGCCAGCAGCTCCGCCGGCGGGAGGGATACCTACGAGCAGTACTTC. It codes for CASSSAGGRDTYEQYF.